These 4 T cell receptor beta chains came from one sample sequenced in a study of blood T cell dynamics during melanoma immunotherapy. Sequencing was performed with immunoSEQ multiplex PCR; in TCRdb, only in-frame clones are kept and a portion is missing. This sample has 15,000 to 20,000 clones, with 94% found just once. Time point: week 3, after first cycle of checkpoint inhibitor. This specimen was effector memory CD8+ T cells from blood, taken from a patient treated with checkpoint blockade. The origin of the receptors is a human donor with melanoma.

This rearrangement joins TRBV7-9 to TRBJ2-3; 7 bases are a match to TRBD2. CDR1 SEHNR and CDR2 FQNEAQ come from the germline V gene (reference sequence). CDR3 length: 15 amino acids. Trimming removed 5 bases from V and 0 bases from J; junction bases left unmatched: 5. The CDR3 loop reads CASSRTSSSTDTQYF. As DNA, the CDR3 is TGTGCCAGCAGCCGGACTAGTTCTAGCACAGATACGCAGTATTTT.

The CDR3 coding sequence is TGTGCCATCAGTGAGTCCTGGGGGGTAGAGACCCAGTACTTC. Translation: CAISESWGVETQYF. J is TRBJ2-5 and V is TRBV10-3; the D gene is possibly TRBD2 (6 bases). V was clipped by 0 bases and J by 4 bases, with 9 bases between them. Germline lookup yields CDR1 ENHRY and CDR2 SYGVKD. The CDR3 has 14 residues.

V is TRBV6-5 and J is TRBJ2-7; the D is unclear. The CDR3 is 13 amino acids. The V end was cut by 2 bases, the J end by 4 bases, with 9 bases between. Per germline, CDR1 MNHEY and CDR2 SVGAGI. Here the CDR3 reads CASSYAAEYEQYF. As DNA, the CDR3 is TGTGCCAGCAGTTACGCAGCAGAATACGAGCAGTACTTC.

The chain combines TRBV29-1 with TRBJ1-2; no firm D call. The V gene's germline CDR1 is SQVTM and CDR2 ANQGSEA. The CDR3 extends over 11 amino acids. V was cut by 5 bases and J by 8 bases, with 12 bases left in between. The CDR3 spells CSVRSREGYTF. The CDR3 DNA sequence: TGCAGCGTTCGGTCTAGGGAAGGCTACACCTTC.